Each of the 32 T cell receptor beta chains below was sequenced from the same sample in a study of blood T cell repertoires in COVID-19. The method was immunoSEQ multiplex PCR; TCRdb's version includes in-frame clones alone and lacks a portion of them. The sample lists 120,000 to 150,000 clones; roughly 88% were seen once. Sequenced sample: peripheral blood. The receptors were gathered from a woman aged 55-75 years with acute or convalescent COVID-19.

The V and J genes are TRBV7-6 and TRBJ1-4, with D perhaps TRBD1 (6 bases). CDR3 length: 14 amino acids. Germline V CDR1 and CDR2: SGHVS, FNYEAQ. The ends were cut back, 5 bases at V and 8 bases at J, with 15 bases in the middle. The CDR3 nucleotides read TGTGCCAGCAGCCCGGTGGGGGCCAGGGAAAAACTGTTTTTT. Translation gives CASSPVGAREKLFF.

The count of this clone is one. This chain uses TRBV4-1 with TRBJ1-1, with 7 bases aligning to TRBD1. There are 15 residues in the CDR3. V gave up 0 bases and J gave up 5 bases; unmatched junction bases: 6. Germline CDR1 is MGHRA and CDR2 is YSYEKL. CDR3 DNA sequence: TGCGCCAGCAGCCAAGAAGACAGGGAAGGGACTGAAGCTTTCTTT. This encodes CASSQEDREGTEAFF.

V gene TRBV28 combines with J gene TRBJ2-3, with D tentatively TRBD1 (5 bases). CDR1 is MDHEN and CDR2 is SYDVKM in the germline V gene. V was trimmed by 6 bases and J by 6 bases, leaving 10 bases between them. There are 12 residues in the CDR3. CDR3 DNA: TGTGCCAGCAGACCCCCAGGGGATACGCAGTATTTT. It yields the protein CASRPPGDTQYF.

The CDR3 coding sequence is TGTGCCAGCAGTCCCCCAGGGGGCGCGGGTCAGCCCCAGCATTTT. It translates to CASSPPGGAGQPQHF. V usage is TRBV28 and J usage is TRBJ1-5; TRBD1 aligns across 8 bases. Germline V gives CDR1 MDHEN, CDR2 SYDVKM. Trimming at V came to 5 bases and at J to 6 bases, leaving 9 bases not matched to a gene. The CDR3 has 15 residues.

This chain joins TRBV4-3 and TRBJ1-5; D is perhaps TRBD1 (6 bases). CDR1 and CDR2 from the germline V gene are LGHNA and YSLEER. The CDR3 has 17 residues. V was pared by 0 bases and J by 0 bases, with 12 bases between. The CDR3 protein is CASSQDVRTDSNQPQHF. The DNA of the CDR3 is TGCGCCAGCAGCCAAGATGTTAGGACAGATAGCAATCAGCCCCAGCATTTT.

The V call is TRBV20-1, the J call TRBJ1-1, with 11 nucleotides matching TRBD1. V shed 3 bases and J 3 bases; nucleotides not matched to a gene: 6. CDR1 DFQATT and CDR2 SNEGSKA come from the germline V gene (reference sequence). This CDR3 comprises 15 residues. DNA of the CDR3: TGCAGTGCTAGTGGGCGGGACAGGGGGTACACTGAAGCTTTCTTT. Translation gives CSASGRDRGYTEAFF.

V is TRBV7-6 and J is TRBJ2-3, with TRBD2 matching 10 bases. Looked up from germline, CDR1 is SGHVS and CDR2 is FNYEAQ. The CDR3 spans 16 residues. V trimming: 3 bases; J trimming: 6 bases; junction bases outside the gene matches: 9. The CDR3 DNA sequence: TGTGCCAGCAGCTTCACTAGCGGGGTAATCCCCGATACGCAGTATTTT. This sequence encodes CASSFTSGVIPDTQYF.

This chain joins TRBV18 and TRBJ1-2, with TRBD1 as a possible D gene (6 bases). V dropped 3 bases and J dropped 2 bases, with 13 bases sitting between them. This CDR3 has 15 amino acids. Germline CDR1 is KGHSH and CDR2 is LQKENI. The CDR3 reads CASSPGTPTNYGYTF. The CDR3 region has the DNA TGTGCCAGCTCACCGGGGACACCAACGAACTATGGCTACACCTTC.

The V and J genes are TRBV4-2 and TRBJ1-1; D remains ambiguous. This CDR3 spans 14 amino acids. Trimming pared 0 bases from V and 8 bases from J, leaving 13 bases between. From germline, CDR1 is LGHNA and CDR2 YNFKEQ. CDR3 coding DNA: TGTGCCAGCAGCCAAGATTTTCAGGCTTTAGAAGCTTTCTTT. Encoded protein: CASSQDFQALEAFF.

As DNA, the CDR3 is TGTGCCAGCAGCACCTTACAGGGGGATTCACCCCTCCACTTT. This translates into CASSTLQGDSPLHF. The chain uses TRBV7-9 and TRBJ1-6, with 8 bases matching TRBD1. The junction had 5 bases not matched to a gene; V was cut back by 5 bases and J by 8 bases. Germline V gene sequence: CDR1 SEHNR, CDR2 FQNEAQ (reference sequence). This CDR3 contains 14 residues.

The rearrangement links TRBV29-1 to TRBJ1-3, with unresolved D. This CDR3 comprises 15 residues. CDR1 is SQVTM, CDR2 ANQGSEA, per germline. V gave up 0 bases and J gave up 4 bases, with 13 bases separating them. CDR3 in DNA: TGCAGCGTTGAAGATGCGGAGATTCAGGGAAACACCATATATTTT. Protein: CSVEDAEIQGNTIYF.

The gene calls are TRBV6-1 and TRBJ1-6; unclear D gene. This CDR3 has 14 residues. Trimming removed 1 base at V and 3 bases at J, with 4 bases between. Germline loops: CDR1 MNHNS, CDR2 SASEGT. CDR3 in DNA: TGTGCCAGCAGTGAAGACAGCTATAATTCACCCCTCCACTTT. This translates into CASSEDSYNSPLHF.

V and J are TRBV18 and TRBJ1-1; D unclear. The CDR3 has 12 amino acids. The ends were cut back, 2 bases at V and 5 bases at J, with 6 bases in the middle. CDR1 is KGHSH, CDR2 LQKENI, per germline. The CDR3 here is CASSPSGTEAFF. For the CDR3, the DNA is TGTGCCAGCTCACCATCAGGAACTGAAGCTTTCTTT. Filled out from reference TRBV18 and TRBJ1-1, the complete variable domain reads NAGVMQNPRHLVRRRGQEARLRCSPMKGHSHVYWYRQLPEEGLKFMVYLQKENIIDESGMPKERFSAEFPKEGPSILRIQQVVRGDSAAYFCASSPSGTEAFFGQGTRLTVV.

This clone turned up a few times. This chain uses TRBV4-1 with TRBJ2-1, with TRBD1 matching 8 bases. The junction had 0 bases not matched to a gene; V was cut back by 3 bases and J by 5 bases. Germline loops: CDR1 MGHRA, CDR2 YSYEKL. CDR3 length: 13 amino acids. This CDR3 is CASSQDRDNEQFF. For the CDR3, the DNA is TGCGCCAGCAGCCAGGACAGGGACAATGAGCAGTTCTTC.

The chain has TRBV6-2 or TRBV6-3 and TRBJ1-2; 12 bases map to TRBD1. The CDR3 runs 17 residues. V shed 2 bases, J shed 7 bases, and the junction held 11 bases outside the gene matches. The germline CDR1 and CDR2 sequences are MNHEY and SVGEGT. In nucleotides, the CDR3 is TGTGCCAGCAGTTACCCCCCCCGGGACAGGGGGCCGAGTGGCTACACCTTC. Amino acid sequence: CASSYPPRDRGPSGYTF.

This clone was seen once. The chain links TRBV5-8 to TRBJ1-5, with 12 bases matching TRBD1. Germline CDR1 reads SGHTS; CDR2 reads YDEGEE. CDR3 length: 16 residues. V shed 3 bases and J 4 bases; nucleotides not matched to a gene: 5. The DNA for the CDR3 is TGTGCCAGCAGCTCGGGACAGGGGGCGAGGAATCAGCCCCAGCATTTT. Its protein is CASSSGQGARNQPQHF.

Within the sample, this clone is large. The chain couples TRBV4-2 to TRBJ1-3, with 8 bases that match TRBD1. Germline CDR1 reads LGHNA; CDR2 reads YNFKEQ. The CDR3 is 16 amino acids. Trimming removed 4 bases from V and 0 bases from J; junction bases left unmatched: 5. CDR3 nucleotide sequence: TGTGCCAGCAGCCTGGGACAGGAAGCCTCTGGAAACACCATATATTTT. Amino acids: CASSLGQEASGNTIYF.

The chain is built from TRBV19 and TRBJ2-2, with 7 bases matching TRBD1. The CDR3 consists of 14 residues. The germline V gene has CDR1 LNHDA and CDR2 SQIVND (reference sequence). V trimming: 5 bases; J trimming: 5 bases; junction bases outside the gene matches: 5. The CDR3 nucleotides are TGTGCCAGTAGTCGGACACAGGGGACCGGGGAGCTGTTTTTT. Protein product: CASSRTQGTGELFF.

The V gene is TRBV3-1 (or the pseudogene TRBV3-2), the J gene TRBJ1-5, with D possibly matching TRBD1 (5 bases). The CDR3 is 15 amino acids. V was pared by 1 base and J by 6 bases, with 13 bases between. Germline V gives CDR1 LGHDT, CDR2 YNNKEL (reference sequence). Here the CDR3 DNA reads TGTGCCAGCAGCCAAGGCCTCTCTCAGGGTCAGCCCCAGCATTTT. Protein: CASSQGLSQGQPQHF.

The chain couples TRBV19 to TRBJ1-6, with TRBD1 as a possible D gene (6 bases). Per the germline V gene, CDR1 is LNHDA and CDR2 is SQIVND (reference sequence). Between the trimmed V and J ends, which lost 5 bases and 10 bases, there was a span of 15 bases. This CDR3 has 14 residues. The CDR3 DNA reads as TGTGCCAGTAGTCCTTCCAGGGGAGAATCACCCCTCCACTTT. As protein: CASSPSRGESPLHF.

This clone occurred once. The chain carries TRBV27 and TRBJ1-2; perhaps TRBD1 as D (6 bases). This CDR3 contains 16 residues. V dropped 8 bases and J dropped 9 bases, with 28 bases sitting between them. Germline CDR1 and CDR2: MNHEY and SMNVEV (reference sequence). For the CDR3, the DNA is TGTGCCAGCCGACCAAATAGGGGGGGGATCTATGGCCGCTACACCTTC. It yields the protein CASRPNRGGIYGRYTF.

This chain uses TRBV30 with TRBJ2-3; 9 nucleotides line up with TRBD1. Germline CDR1 GTSNPN, CDR2 SVGIG (reference sequence). The CDR3 loop spans 12 amino acids. V was pared by 7 bases and J by 3 bases, with 2 bases of the junction left unmatched. CDR3 amino acids: CASGQGTDTQYF. CDR3 sequence (DNA): TGTGCCTCTGGACAGGGGACAGATACGCAGTATTTT.

The J gene is TRBJ1-2, the V gene TRBV6-5, with D perhaps matching TRBD1 (6 bases). This CDR3 region has 15 residues. Germline V CDR1 and CDR2: MNHEY, SVGAGI. The germline V and J ends were trimmed by 0 bases and 4 bases, with 12 bases remaining between them. CDR3 nucleotide sequence: TGTGCCAGCAGTTACTCGAATCAGGGGAGCTATGGCTACACCTTC. Translation: CASSYSNQGSYGYTF.

This clone occurred once. The chain employs TRBV30 and TRBJ1-4, with D unclear. The CDR3 consists of 13 residues. V was cut by 6 bases and J by 0 bases, with 8 bases left in between. Germline assignment: CDR1 GTSNPN and CDR2 SVGIG (reference sequence). The CDR3 nucleotides read TGTGCCTGTCAGCGGACAACTAATGAAAAACTGTTTTTT. It translates to CACQRTTNEKLFF.

The chain combines TRBV30 with TRBJ2-7, with 8 bases matching TRBD2. This CDR3 contains 12 residues. From germline, CDR1 is GTSNPN and CDR2 SVGIG (reference sequence). V was clipped by 4 bases and J by 2 bases; unmatched bases: 1. The CDR3 region is CAWTSGPYEQYF. The DNA for the CDR3 is TGTGCCTGGACTAGCGGGCCCTACGAGCAGTACTTC.

The chain carries TRBV15 and TRBJ2-1, with 7 positions matching TRBD2. The CDR3 consists of 15 residues. The V gene end was trimmed by 4 bases and the J gene end by 3 bases; junction bases not matched to a gene: 6. Germline CDR1 reads LNHNV; CDR2 reads YYDKDF (reference sequence). Here the CDR3 reads CATSNQRGNYNEQFF. CDR3 sequence (DNA): TGTGCCACCAGCAACCAGCGGGGTAACTACAATGAGCAGTTCTTC.

The CDR3 reads CASSSGVTGGMFNRETQYF. In nucleotides, the CDR3 is TGCGCCAGCAGCTCTGGAGTGACAGGGGGCATGTTTAATCGTGAGACCCAGTACTTC. The gene calls are TRBV5-1 and TRBJ2-5; 10 nucleotides agree with TRBD1. With 3 bases clipped from V and 5 bases from J, the junction kept 19 bases outside the gene matches. The germline gives CDR1 SGHRS, CDR2 YFSETQ. This CDR3 contains 19 residues. Complete variable domain (other parts from reference TRBV5-1 and TRBJ2-5): KAGVTQTPRYLIKTRGQQVTLSCSPISGHRSVSWYQQTPGQGLQFLFEYFSETQRNKGNFPGRFSGRQFSNSRSEMNVSTLELGDSALYLCASSSGVTGGMFNRETQYFGPGTRLLVL.

The V gene is TRBV7-2, the J gene TRBJ2-2, with 8 bases that match TRBD1. CDR1 and CDR2 from the germline V gene are SGHTA and FQGNSA. V was clipped by 4 bases and J by 9 bases; unmatched bases: 10. The CDR3 contains 15 residues. The CDR3 reads CASSSTYRGLWELFF. The CDR3 nucleotides read TGTGCCAGCAGCTCGACGTACAGGGGGTTATGGGAGCTGTTTTTT.

This clone showed up just once. The chain is built from TRBV7-2 and TRBJ1-4; 11 nucleotides agree with TRBD1. CDR1 is SGHTA, CDR2 FQGNSA, per germline. This CDR3 comprises 17 residues. V lost 3 bases, J lost 6 bases, and 9 bases stayed unmatched. CDR3 DNA: TGTGCCAGCAGCTTGGCCGGTGGGACAGGGGGTCATGAAAAACTGTTTTTT. This codes for CASSLAGGTGGHEKLFF.

This chain joins TRBV7-3 and TRBJ2-3, with D uncertain. The germline gives CDR1 SGHTA, CDR2 FQGTGA. With 1 base removed from V and 5 bases from J, the gap between germline ends came to 7 bases. CDR3 length: 13 residues. CDR3 sequence (DNA): TGTGCCAGCAGCTTAAAACCTAGAGATACGCAGTATTTT. Translated, it gives CASSLKPRDTQYF.

The chain couples TRBV19 to TRBJ1-1; 11 bases are shared with TRBD1. The ends lost 6 bases at V and 0 bases at J; junction bases unmatched: 3. This CDR3 contains 15 residues. Germline V gives CDR1 LNHDA, CDR2 SQIVND (reference sequence). The CDR3 DNA is TGTGCCAGTAGACGGACAGGGGGCATGAACACTGAAGCTTTCTTT. Translated, it gives CASRRTGGMNTEAFF.

The rearrangement joins TRBV18 to TRBJ2-1; no definite D call. The CDR3 consists of 13 residues. Trimming left V 6 bases short and J 4 bases short, with 10 bases between. The V gene's germline CDR1 is KGHSH and CDR2 LQKENI. The CDR3 DNA reads TGTGCCAGCTCCCCGTCCGCGTACAATGAGCAGTTCTTC. It encodes CASSPSAYNEQFF.